This TCR beta chain was captured by sequencing in a study of human T cells and chemical hapten exposure. Across the study: The study patch tested 0.01% DPC on the upper back and read results at 6 days. The study's findings and limits: In the PT1 data, expanded TCR counts showed a positive correlation with patch test score.

This clonotype was found many times. Its target is unknown. The trim removed 2 bases at V and 6 bases at J, leaving 13 bases unmatched. Germline V CDR1 and CDR2: SGDLS, YYNGEE. The CDR3 totals 18 residues. The time point is: pre-sensitization, week 0. Treatment specified: therapeutic diphenylcyclopropenone sensitization with weekly scalp DPC. Library construction involved attaching unique molecular identifiers to individual cDNA molecules, which allowed quantitative, reproducible TCR counting. TCRdb called the RACE reads again in MiXCR, with one record for every CDR3 protein. The top ten hold about 2.5% of the sample, which has more than 250,000 distinct CDR3 sequences, more than 6.5% seen once.

This rearrangement joins TRBV9 to TRBJ2-2; 10 positions match TRBD1. This receptor was obtained from a middle-aged woman with alopecia areata. Some clones in this sample may be carry-over from other donors' samples. This material consisted of whole blood, taken in connection with sensitization to the hapten diphenylcyclopropenone (DPC). The CDR3 DNA reads as TGTGCCAGCAGCGTCTCTCCGGGACAGGGGTTTAGCGCCGGGGAGCTGTTTTTT. The encoded protein is CASSVSPGQGFSAGELFF.